This entry features one T cell receptor beta chain sequence. V lost 2 bases and J lost 1, with 11 bases in between. This CDR3 contains 15 residues. Germline lookup yields CDR1 SNHLY and CDR2 FYNNEI. Original analysis: Amplified reference gene primers provided the basis for estimating nucleated cell counts. Libraries were prepared by immunoSEQ multiplex PCR; TCRdb keeps only in-frame clonotypes and omits some of them. That table supplies the V and J calls and clone size; D and trimming were determined from the DNA. In the table there are roughly 59,000 clones, 70% to 80% of which are singletons. The entry originates in a study of blood T cell repertoires in COVID-19.

V usage is TRBV2 and J usage is TRBJ2-5, with D perhaps TRBD1 (6 bases). The material sequenced was peripheral blood. The receptor comes from a human donor in a cohort sampled during active COVID-19. DNA of the CDR3: TGTGCCAGCAGTGAACAGGGGCGAGGCCAAGAGACCCAGTACTTC. Its protein is CASSEQGRGQETQYF. Full variable domain (missing parts from reference TRBV2 and TRBJ2-5): EPEVTQTPSHQVTQMGQEVILRCVPISNHLYFYWYRQILGQKVEFLVSFYNNEISEKSEIFDDQFSVERPDGSNFTLKIRSTKLEDSAMYFCASSEQGRGQETQYFGPGTRLLVL.